Listed here are 19 T cell receptor beta chains from one sample, sequenced in a study of CD8+CD57+ T cells in acquired aplastic anemia. Selection for sequencing was limited to patients who had shown CD8+CD57+ cell expansion by flow cytometry. Genomic DNA acted as the template from which TCR beta VDJ combination and CDR3 sequence profiling were carried out. TCRdb passed the reads through MiXCR, listing each CDR3 protein once. The data contain about 150,000 distinct CDR3 sequences, roughly half of them singletons. Sequencing input: sorted CD4+, CD8+, or CD8+CD57+ T cells (not recorded which) from PBMCs. These receptors were collected from a human donor with aplastic anemia.

The chain is built from TRBV11-2 and TRBJ2-1, with D unresolved. CDR3 length: 15 residues. Germline-derived CDR1 and CDR2 are SGHAT and FQNNGV. Trimming took off 1 base at V and 2 bases at J, with 9 bases between the two ends. This chain's CDR3 is CASSLGSAAYNEQFF. The CDR3 nucleotides read TGTGCCAGCAGCTTAGGGAGTGCGGCCTACAATGAGCAGTTCTTC.

The gene calls are TRBV16 and TRBJ2-7; 7 nucleotides agree with TRBD2. The V and J ends lost 7 bases and 2 bases, in that order; junction bases with no gene match: 11. The CDR3 runs 15 residues. CDR1 is KGHSY, CDR2 FQNENV, per germline. CDR3 nucleotides: TGTGCCAGCACCCGCTCTAGCGGCACCCCCTACGAGCAGTACTTC. Translation: CASTRSSGTPYEQYF.

The J gene is TRBJ1-6, the V gene TRBV15; D is ambiguous. The germline gives CDR1 LNHNV, CDR2 YYDKDF (reference sequence). The CDR3 covers 16 residues. The germline V and J ends were trimmed by 1 base and 8 bases, with 15 bases remaining between them. Here the CDR3 reads CATSRATGGVDSPLHF. CDR3 nucleotide sequence: TGTGCCACCAGCAGAGCAACCGGTGGGGTCGATTCACCCCTCCACTTT.

This clonotype was seen many times. This CDR3 is CASSQGGTRGLTYYEQYF. CDR3 nucleotide sequence: TGCGCCAGCAGCCAAGGGGGCACCAGGGGGCTAACCTACTACGAGCAGTACTTC. The chain combines TRBV4-1 with TRBJ2-7; 8 positions agree with TRBD1. Germline trimming cut 1 base from V and 3 bases from J; bases unmatched to any gene: 14. Per germline, CDR1 MGHRA and CDR2 YSYEKL. CDR3 length equals 18 residues.

Many counts were recorded for this clonotype. The rearrangement links TRBV27 to TRBJ2-5; D gene uncertain. Trimming took 7 bases from V and 4 from J, leaving 7 bases between them. Germline V CDR1 and CDR2: MNHEY, SMNVEV (reference sequence). This CDR3 is built from 11 residues. CDR3 protein: CASKNRETQYF. As DNA, the CDR3 is TGTGCCAGCAAAAACCGAGAGACCCAGTACTTC.

This clonotype was found many times. The DNA of the CDR3 is TGTGCCAGTAGTATGGGGGGGGCCACTGAAGCTTTCTTT. Translating gives CASSMGGATEAFF. The chain uses TRBV19 and TRBJ1-1, with D possibly matching TRBD1 (6 bases). Between the trimmed V and J ends, which lost 3 bases and 4 bases, there was a span of 9 bases. CDR3 length equals 13 residues. The germline V gene encodes CDR1 LNHDA and CDR2 SQIVND (reference sequence). Together with reference TRBV19 and TRBJ1-1, the CDR3 gives the full variable domain: DGGITQSPKYLFRKEGQNVTLSCEQNLNHDAMYWYRQDPGQGLRLIYYSQIVNDFQKGDIAEGYSVSREKKESFPLTVTSAQKNPTAFYLCASSMGGATEAFFGQGTRLTVV.

This clonotype was counted at least ten times. The rearrangement uses TRBV11-2 and TRBJ2-7; D unclear. Germline loops: CDR1 SGHAT, CDR2 FQNNGV. This CDR3 contains 13 residues. Trimming shortened V by 2 bases and J by 5 bases, and 10 bases separated the two germline ends. The CDR3: CASSLSDNHEQYF. For the CDR3, the DNA is TGTGCCAGCAGCTTATCAGATAACCACGAGCAGTACTTC.

The chain joins TRBV25-1 to TRBJ2-5; 8 bases are a match to TRBD2. Trimming at V came to 2 bases and at J to 5 bases, leaving 16 bases not matched to a gene. This CDR3 region has 18 residues. Germline V gene sequence: CDR1 MGHDK, CDR2 SYGVNS. The CDR3 region has the DNA TGTGCCAGCAGTGAACTAGAACATACCGGGGGGGCAATGGAGACCCAGTACTTC. Translating it yields CASSELEHTGGAMETQYF. The full variable domain, in which reference TRBV25-1 and TRBJ2-5 provide the parts outside the CDR3, is EADIYQTPRYLVIGTGKKITLECSQTMGHDKMYWYQQDPGMELHLIHYSYGVNSTEKGDLSSESTVSRIRTEHFPLTLESARPSHTSQYLCASSELEHTGGAMETQYFGPGTRLLVL.

The CDR3 is CSVEEWNGGATQYF. The CDR3 nucleotides read TGCAGCGTTGAAGAATGGAACGGAGGGGCGACCCAGTACTTC. V gene TRBV29-1 combines with J gene TRBJ2-5; a weak D match, TRBD2 (6 bases). Deletions cut 0 bases from V and 7 bases from J, with 15 bases between. This CDR3 region has 14 residues. Germline CDR1 is SQVTM and CDR2 is ANQGSEA.

Turning to this clonotype: A much larger clone sits a single nucleotide away, making a read error possible. This chain connects TRBV7-6 to TRBJ1-1, with no clear D. Germline V gene lookup returns CDR1 SGHVS and CDR2 FNYEAQ. With 8 bases removed from V and 3 bases from J, the gap between germline ends came to 19 bases. The CDR3 sequence is 15 residues long. Here the CDR3 reads CASCPGPTPDTEAFF. CDR3 DNA: TGTGCCAGCTGCCCGGGCCCGACCCCTGACACTGAAGCTTTCTTT.

The V gene is TRBV10-3, the J gene TRBJ2-3; 12 positions agree with TRBD2. With V trimmed by 10 bases and J by 6 bases, 11 bases remained unmatched. The CDR3 is 15 amino acids. Germline-derived CDR1 and CDR2 are ENHRY and SYGVKD. The CDR3 DNA sequence: TGTGCCACCAGGCTAGCGGGGGGGGGTCTCGATACGCAGTATTTT. Protein: CATRLAGGGLDTQYF.

In the case of this clonotype: A single base separates this from a much larger clone, so it may be a read error. The chain employs TRBV4-3 and TRBJ2-1, with 9 bases aligning to TRBD1. The germline gives CDR1 LGHNA, CDR2 YSLEER. The CDR3 runs 15 residues. J lost 8 bases, V lost 4 bases, and 9 bases had no gene match. In nucleotides, the CDR3 is TGCGCCAGCAGCCTATACGGGACAGGGCTGGATGAGCAGTTCTTC. Translation gives CASSLYGTGLDEQFF.

The chain employs TRBV2 and TRBJ2-3; D is possibly TRBD1 or TRBD2 (5 bases each). Per germline, CDR1 SNHLY and CDR2 FYNNEI. CDR3 length: 15 residues. V was trimmed by 3 bases and J by 0 bases, leaving 10 bases between them. CDR3 coding DNA: TGTGCCAGCAGTGAGAGGGACCCTAGCACAGATACGCAGTATTTT. This codes for CASSERDPSTDTQYF.

The chain recombines TRBV20-1 with TRBJ2-6; TRBD2 matches at 10 bases. This CDR3 has 16 amino acids. Per germline, CDR1 DFQATT and CDR2 SNEGSKA (reference sequence). The V segment lost 3 bases and the J segment 5 bases; nucleotides outside the gene matches: 7. Here the CDR3 DNA reads TGCAGTGCTAGGTCCAAGCGGGGGGGTCGGGCCAACGTCCTGACTTTC. It encodes CSARSKRGGRANVLTF.

V usage is TRBV9 and J usage is TRBJ2-3, with 10 bases fitting TRBD2. The V and J ends lost 2 bases and 0 bases, in that order; junction bases with no gene match: 3. The germline V gene has CDR1 SGDLS and CDR2 YYNGEE. The CDR3 covers 16 residues. As DNA, the CDR3 is TGTGCCAGCAGCGTTAGCGGGAGGCCTAGCACAGATACGCAGTATTTT. Its protein product is CASSVSGRPSTDTQYF.

This clonotype appeared once. The chain couples TRBV11-2 to TRBJ2-1; 7 nucleotides agree with TRBD2. Germline CDR1 reads SGHAT; CDR2 reads FQNNGV. The CDR3 contains 17 residues. J gave up 5 bases and V 1 base, and 11 bases lay outside the gene matches. The CDR3 is CASSLVGWEGRNNEQFF. The DNA for the CDR3 is TGTGCCAGCAGCTTAGTAGGGTGGGAGGGCCGTAACAATGAGCAGTTCTTC.

The chain carries TRBV15 and TRBJ1-6; TRBD1 matches at 7 bases. The CDR3 contains 14 residues. With V trimmed by 2 bases and J by 10 bases, 5 bases remained unmatched. Per the germline V gene, CDR1 is LNHNV and CDR2 is YYDKDF (reference sequence). CDR3 bases: TGTGCCACCAGCAGATCAGGGGGTCACTCACCCCTCCACTTT. As protein: CATSRSGGHSPLHF.

As to this clonotype: A much bigger clone sits one base away, suggesting this may be a read error. This sequence joins TRBV4-2 and TRBJ1-5; D remains ambiguous. In germline, CDR1 is LGHNA, CDR2 YNFKEQ. CDR3 length: 16 residues. The chain's CDR3 is CASSQERTSSNQPHHF. The CDR3 DNA reads as TGTGCCAGCAGCCAAGAGAGAACTTCAAGCAATCAGCCCCATCATTTT.

The CDR3 DNA follows: TGTGCCAGCAGCCAACAAGGGACTAGTGAATCCACAGATACGCAGTATTTT. This codes for CASSQQGTSESTDTQYF. This chain links TRBV7-9 with TRBJ2-3; 8 bases are a match to TRBD2. Trimming cost V 5 bases and J 2 bases; bases outside gene matches: 12. Per germline, CDR1 SEHNR and CDR2 FQNEAQ (reference sequence). This CDR3 comprises 17 residues.